This is a list of T cell receptor beta chains from one sample in a study of T-cell memory formation after mild COVID-19. TCRdb re-analysed the 5' RACE reads in MiXCR, keeping a single row per CDR3 protein. The sample includes 200,000 to 300,000 distinct CDR3 sequences, 8% to 10% of them seen just once. The source material was PBMCs or a T cell subset sorted from them (not recorded which). The receptors originated from a man younger than 35 who had mild COVID-19 (a few samples of this study predate the infection). Cell type and time point are not known. CDR3s include the opening cysteine and the closing phenylalanine or tryptophan. Fields, in order: D gene, V gene, clone size, J gene, CDR3 DNA, CDR3 protein. The D gene is left open where the match is weak. Clone size, where shown, is once, few, many, or a class for clones that have expanded.

>NA|TRBV7-9|few|TRBJ2-3
TGTGCCAGCAGCTTAGGACTCCACACAGATACGCAGTATTTT
CASSLGLHTDTQYF
>NA|TRBV24-1|NA|TRBJ1-2
TGTGCCACCAGTGATTTATCGGGGGCTGGCTACGGCTACACCTTC
CATSDLSGAGYGYTF
>NA|TRBV20-1|few|TRBJ2-2
TGCAGTGCTAGAAAAAGGGACGCCGGGGAGCTGTTTTTT
CSARKRDAGELFF
>NA|TRBV19|many|TRBJ2-1
TGTGCCAGTAGTATCAGGGTTAACAATGAGCAGTTCTTC
CASSIRVNNEQFF
>TRBD2|TRBV20-1|NA|TRBJ2-1
TGCAGTGCTAGAACTAGCGGGGGAAGTAGGAATGAGCAGTTCTTC
CSARTSGGSRNEQFF
>NA|TRBV6-2/TRBV6-3|NA|TRBJ2-3
TGTGCCAGCAGTTACTCCGGGGCAGGAGGAGAAGATACGCAGTATTTT
CASSYSGAGGEDTQYF
>NA|TRBV10-2|NA|TRBJ2-1
TGCGCCAGCATGTTCGGGGGGCCGTACAATGAGCAGTTCTTC
CASMFGGPYNEQFF
>TRBD1|TRBV14|large|TRBJ1-2
TGTGCCAGCAGCGGGACAGGGAACTATGGCTACACCTTC
CASSGTGNYGYTF
>TRBD1|TRBV27|NA|TRBJ1-2
TGTGCCAGCAGTTTCACCGGGACAGGGGGAGTAAACTATGGCTACACCTTC
CASSFTGTGGVNYGYTF
>NA|TRBV20-1|many|TRBJ2-1
TGCAGTGCGGGGGCTCACTCCTACAATGAGCAGTTCTTC
CSAGAHSYNEQFF